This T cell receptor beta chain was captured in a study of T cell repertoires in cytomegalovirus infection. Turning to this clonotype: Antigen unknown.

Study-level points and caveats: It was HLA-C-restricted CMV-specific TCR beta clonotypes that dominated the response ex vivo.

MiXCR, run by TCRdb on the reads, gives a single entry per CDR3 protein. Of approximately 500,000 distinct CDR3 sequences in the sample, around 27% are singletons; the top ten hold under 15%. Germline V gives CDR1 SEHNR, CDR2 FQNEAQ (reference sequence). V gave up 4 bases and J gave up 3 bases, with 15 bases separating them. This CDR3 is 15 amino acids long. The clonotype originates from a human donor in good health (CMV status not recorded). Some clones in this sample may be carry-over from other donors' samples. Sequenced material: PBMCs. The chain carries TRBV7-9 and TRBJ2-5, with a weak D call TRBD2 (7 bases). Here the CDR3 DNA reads TGTGCCAGCAGCTCCTCGGGGGGCGGAGAAGAGACCCAGTACTTC. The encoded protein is CASSSSGGGEETQYF. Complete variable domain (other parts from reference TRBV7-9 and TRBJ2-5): DTGVSQNPRHKITKRGQNVTFRCDPISEHNRLYWYRQTLGQGPEFLTYFQNEAQLEKSRLLSDRFSAERPKGSFSTLEIQRTEQGDSAMYLCASSSSGGGEETQYFGPGTRLLVL.